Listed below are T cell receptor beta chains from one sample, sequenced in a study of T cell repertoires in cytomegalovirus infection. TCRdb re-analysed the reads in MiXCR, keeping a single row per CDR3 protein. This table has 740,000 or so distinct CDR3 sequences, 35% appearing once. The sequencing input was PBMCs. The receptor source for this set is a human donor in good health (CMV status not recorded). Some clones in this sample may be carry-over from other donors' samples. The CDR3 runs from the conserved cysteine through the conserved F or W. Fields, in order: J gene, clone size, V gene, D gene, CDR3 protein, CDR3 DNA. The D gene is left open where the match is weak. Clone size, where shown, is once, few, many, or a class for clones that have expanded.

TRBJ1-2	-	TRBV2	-	CASREQGISGYTF	TGTGCCAGCAGGGAACAGGGTATCTCTGGCTACACCTTC
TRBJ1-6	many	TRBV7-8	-	CASSFYGRYNSPLHF	TGTGCCAGCAGCTTTTATGGGAGATATAATTCACCCCTCCACTTT
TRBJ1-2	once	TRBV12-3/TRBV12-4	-	CASSLRQGWGGYTF	TGTGCCAGCAGTTTGAGGCAGGGCTGGGGGGGCTACACCTTC
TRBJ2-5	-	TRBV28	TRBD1	CASTMTGPQETQYF	TGTGCCAGCACTATGACAGGGCCCCAAGAGACCCAGTACTTC
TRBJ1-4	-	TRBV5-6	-	CASSLGSRKEKLFF	TGTGCCAGCAGCTTGGGATCCAGGAAGGAAAAACTGTTTTTT
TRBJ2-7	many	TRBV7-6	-	CASSLGGTKAYEQYF	TGTGCCAGCAGCTTGGGCGGGACAAAGGCCTACGAGCAGTACTTC
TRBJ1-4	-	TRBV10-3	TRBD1	CAIGQGEKLFF	TGTGCGATCGGACAGGGGGAAAAACTGTTTTTT
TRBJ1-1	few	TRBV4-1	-	CASSQVARGYTEAFF	TGCGCCAGCAGCCAAGTGGCCAGGGGTTATACTGAAGCTTTCTTT
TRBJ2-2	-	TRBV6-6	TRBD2	CASGGLAETRWTGGLFF	TGTGCCAGCGGGGGACTAGCGGAAACACGATGGACCGGGGGGCTGTTTTTT
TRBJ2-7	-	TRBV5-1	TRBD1	CARSSGQGDSYEQYF	TGCGCCAGAAGCTCAGGACAGGGTGACTCCTACGAGCAGTACTTC
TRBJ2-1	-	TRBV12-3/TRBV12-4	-	CASSPPGARRDNEQFF	TGTGCCAGCAGTCCCCCCGGGGCCCGAAGGGACAATGAGCAGTTCTTC
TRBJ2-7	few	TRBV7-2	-	CASSLAERLTF	TGTGCCAGCAGCTTAGCTGAGCGGTTGACTTTC
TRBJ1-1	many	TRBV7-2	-	CASSQTRGKTEAFF	TGTGCCAGCAGCCAAACACGGGGGAAAACTGAAGCTTTCTTT
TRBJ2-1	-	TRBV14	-	CASSSPAVSSYNEQFF	TGTGCCAGCAGCAGCCCAGCGGTTAGCTCCTACAATGAGCAGTTCTTC
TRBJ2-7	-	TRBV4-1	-	CASSHVRDLDEQYF	TGCGCCAGCAGCCACGTCCGGGACTTAGACGAGCAGTACTTC